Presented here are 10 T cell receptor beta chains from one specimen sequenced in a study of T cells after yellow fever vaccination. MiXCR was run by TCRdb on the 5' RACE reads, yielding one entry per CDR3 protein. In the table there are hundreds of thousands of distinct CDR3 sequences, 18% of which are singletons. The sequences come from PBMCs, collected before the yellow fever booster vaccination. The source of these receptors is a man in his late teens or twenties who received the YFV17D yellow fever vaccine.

CDR3 DNA sequence: TGTGCCAGCAGCACGCAGGGGGACGAGCAGTACTTC. Its translation: CASSTQGDEQYF. V gene TRBV3-1 combines with J gene TRBJ2-7; 7 bases agree with TRBD1. CDR1 is LGHDT and CDR2 is YNNKEL in the germline V gene (reference sequence). The CDR3 has 12 residues. Trimming removed 5 bases from V and 5 bases from J; junction bases left unmatched: 3.

The CDR3 is CASSVQEAYEQYV. The CDR3 coding sequence is TGCGCCAGCAGCGTACAGGAGGCCTACGAGCAGTACGTC. V is TRBV5-1 and J is TRBJ2-7; D possibly uses TRBD1 or TRBD2 (5 bases each). The V and J ends lost 4 bases and 2 bases respectively, with 10 bases between them. CDR3 length: 13 residues. From germline, CDR1 is SGHRS and CDR2 YFSETQ.

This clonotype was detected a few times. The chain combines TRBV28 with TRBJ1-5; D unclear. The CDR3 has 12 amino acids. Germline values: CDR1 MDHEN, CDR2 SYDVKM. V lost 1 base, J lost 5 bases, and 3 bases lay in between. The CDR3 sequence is CASSLYDQPQHF. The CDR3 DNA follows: TGTGCCAGCAGTTTATATGATCAGCCCCAGCATTTT. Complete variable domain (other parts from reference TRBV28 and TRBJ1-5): DVKVTQSSRYLVKRTGEKVFLECVQDMDHENMFWYRQDPGLGLRLIYFSYDVKMKEKGDIPEGYSVSREKKERFSLILESASTNQTSMYLCASSLYDQPQHFGDGTRLSIL.

CDR3 region: CASSRLDRGDQYV. The CDR3 coding sequence is TGTGCCAGCAGCCGCCTCGACAGGGGAGACCAGTACGTC. The V and J genes are TRBV6-5 and TRBJ2-7, with 8 bases identical to TRBD1. The CDR3 is 13 residues long. Trimming at V came to 6 bases and at J to 10 bases, leaving 11 bases not matched to a gene. The germline gives CDR1 MNHEY, CDR2 SVGAGI.

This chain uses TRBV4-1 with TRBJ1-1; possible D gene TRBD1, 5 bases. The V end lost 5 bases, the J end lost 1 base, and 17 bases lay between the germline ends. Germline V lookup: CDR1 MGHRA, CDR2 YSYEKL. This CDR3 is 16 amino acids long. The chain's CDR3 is CASSRQTFPTNTEAFF. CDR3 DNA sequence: TGCGCCAGCAGCAGACAGACCTTTCCTACGAACACTGAAGCTTTCTTT.

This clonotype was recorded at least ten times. This chain's CDR3 is CASSPRDSTYEQYF. The CDR3, as DNA: TGTGCCAGCAGCCCCCGGGACAGTACCTACGAGCAGTACTTC. This chain uses TRBV7-9 with TRBJ2-7, with 7 bases lining up with TRBD1. The CDR3 sequence is 14 residues long. V lost 5 bases to trimming and J lost 2 bases; unmatched junction nucleotides: 6. CDR1 SEHNR and CDR2 FQNEAQ come from the germline V gene (reference sequence).

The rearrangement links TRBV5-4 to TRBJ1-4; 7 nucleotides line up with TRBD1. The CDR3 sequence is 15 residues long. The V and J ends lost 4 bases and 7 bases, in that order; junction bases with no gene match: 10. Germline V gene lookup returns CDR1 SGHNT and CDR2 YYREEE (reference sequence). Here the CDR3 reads CASSTGQRRGEKLFF. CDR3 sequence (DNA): TGTGCCAGCAGCACGGGACAGAGGCGGGGTGAAAAACTGTTTTTT. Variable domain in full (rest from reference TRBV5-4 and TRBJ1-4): ETGVTQSPTHLIKTRGQQVTLRCSSQSGHNTVSWYQQALGQGPQFIFQYYREEENGRGNFPPRFSGLQFPNYSSELNVNALELDDSALYLCASSTGQRRGEKLFFGSGTQLSVL.

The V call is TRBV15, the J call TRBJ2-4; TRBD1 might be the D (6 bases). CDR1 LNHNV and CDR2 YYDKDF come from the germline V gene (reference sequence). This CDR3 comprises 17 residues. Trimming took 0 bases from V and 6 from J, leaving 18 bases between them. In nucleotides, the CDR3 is TGTGCCACCAGCAGAGATCCTACAGGGAATGGGGGAAACATTCAGTACTTC. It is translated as CATSRDPTGNGGNIQYF.

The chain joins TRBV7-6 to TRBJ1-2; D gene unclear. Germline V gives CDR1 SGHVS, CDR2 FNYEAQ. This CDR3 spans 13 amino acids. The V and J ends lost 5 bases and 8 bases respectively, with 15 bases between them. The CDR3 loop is CASSPPRQEGYTF. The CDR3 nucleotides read TGTGCCAGCAGCCCCCCTAGGCAGGAAGGCTACACCTTC.

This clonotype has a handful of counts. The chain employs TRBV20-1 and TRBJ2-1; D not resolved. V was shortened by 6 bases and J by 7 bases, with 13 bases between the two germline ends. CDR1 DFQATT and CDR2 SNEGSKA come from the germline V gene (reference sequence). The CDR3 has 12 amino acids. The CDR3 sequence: CSAKSSPNEQFF. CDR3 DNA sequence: TGCAGTGCGAAGAGTTCTCCGAATGAGCAGTTCTTC.